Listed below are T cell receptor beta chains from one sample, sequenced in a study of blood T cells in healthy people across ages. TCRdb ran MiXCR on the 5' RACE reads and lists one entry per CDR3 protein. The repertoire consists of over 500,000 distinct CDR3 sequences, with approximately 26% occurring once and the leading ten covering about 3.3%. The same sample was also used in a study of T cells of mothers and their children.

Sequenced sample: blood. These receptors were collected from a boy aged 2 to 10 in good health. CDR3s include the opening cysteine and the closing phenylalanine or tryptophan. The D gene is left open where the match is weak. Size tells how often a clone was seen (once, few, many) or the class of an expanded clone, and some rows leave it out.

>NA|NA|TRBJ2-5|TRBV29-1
CSVVTGPAETQYF
TGCAGCGTTGTTACAGGCCCTGCAGAGACCCAGTACTTC
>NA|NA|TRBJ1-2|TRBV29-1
CSVEDSGSSYGYTF
TGCAGCGTTGAGGACAGCGGATCTTCCTATGGCTACACCTTC
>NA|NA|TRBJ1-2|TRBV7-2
CASSYRVLGYGYTF
TGTGCCAGCAGCTACAGGGTGCTCGGCTATGGCTACACCTTC
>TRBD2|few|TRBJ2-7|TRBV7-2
CASSWVAGASYEQYF
TGTGCCAGCAGTTGGGTAGCGGGAGCCTCTTACGAGCAGTACTTC
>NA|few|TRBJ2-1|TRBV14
CASSQVLTPYNEQFF
TGTGCCAGCAGCCAAGTCTTGACACCCTACAATGAGCAGTTCTTC
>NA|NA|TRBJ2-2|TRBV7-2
CASSVTRENTGELFF
TGTGCCAGCAGCGTAACTAGGGAGAACACCGGGGAGCTGTTTTTT
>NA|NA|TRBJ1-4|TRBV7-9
CASSPSWPRTNEKLFF
TGTGCCAGCAGCCCAAGTTGGCCGCGCACTAATGAAAAACTGTTTTTT
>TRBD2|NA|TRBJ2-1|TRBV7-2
CASSPLAGPYNEQFF
TGTGCCAGCAGCCCTCTAGCGGGGCCCTACAACGAGCAGTTCTTC
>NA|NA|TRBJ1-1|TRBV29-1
CSVDGKNTEAFF
TGCAGCGTTGATGGCAAGAACACTGAAGCTTTCTTT
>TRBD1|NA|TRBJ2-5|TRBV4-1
CASSEGDRGRGETQYF
TGCGCCAGCAGCGAAGGAGACAGGGGCCGCGGAGAGACCCAGTACTTC
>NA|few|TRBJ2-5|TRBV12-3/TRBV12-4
CASRAGPLAQETQYF
TGTGCCAGCAGAGCCGGGCCGCTCGCCCAAGAGACCCAGTACTTC
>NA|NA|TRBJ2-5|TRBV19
CASSIRQGEETQYF
TGTGCCAGTAGTATACGGCAGGGTGAAGAGACCCAGTACTTC
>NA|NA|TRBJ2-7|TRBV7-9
CASSYPGLKTYEQYF
TGTGCCAGCAGCTACCCTGGTTTGAAAACCTACGAGCAGTACTTC
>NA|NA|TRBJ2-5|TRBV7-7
CASSLAIRVGETQYF
TGTGCTAGCAGCTTAGCGATTAGAGTCGGGGAGACCCAGTACTTC
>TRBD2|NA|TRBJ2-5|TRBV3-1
CASSLLAGAQSGQETQYF
TGTGCCAGCAGCCTCCTAGCGGGGGCGCAGAGTGGTCAAGAGACCCAGTACTTC
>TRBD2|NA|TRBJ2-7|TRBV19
CASRAGGTYEQYF
TGTGCCAGTAGGGCGGGAGGTACCTACGAGCAGTACTTC
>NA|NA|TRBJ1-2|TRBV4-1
CASSQGGANYGYTF
TGCGCCAGCAGCCAAGGAGGGGCTAACTATGGCTACACCTTC
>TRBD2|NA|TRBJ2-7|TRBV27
CASSSGRGNEQYF
TGTGCCAGTAGCAGCGGGAGAGGCAACGAGCAGTACTTC
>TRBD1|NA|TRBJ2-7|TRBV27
CASSLGQGIGEQYF
TGTGCCAGCAGCCTAGGACAGGGGATCGGGGAGCAGTACTTC
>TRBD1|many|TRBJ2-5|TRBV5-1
CASSWRPLGQGVRETQYF
TGCGCCAGCAGCTGGCGACCTTTGGGACAGGGTGTTCGAGAGACCCAGTACTTC
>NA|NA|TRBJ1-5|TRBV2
CASSVGTTNQPQHF
TGTGCCAGCAGTGTCGGGACCACAAATCAGCCCCAGCATTTT
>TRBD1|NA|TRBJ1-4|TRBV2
CASRSGTATNEKLFF
TGTGCCAGCAGATCCGGGACAGCAACTAATGAAAAACTGTTTTTT
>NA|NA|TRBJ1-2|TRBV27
CASSYGRRPNYGYTF
TGTGCCAGCAGTTACGGCAGGAGGCCTAACTATGGCTACACCTTC
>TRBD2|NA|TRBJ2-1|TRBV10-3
CAISDVREFINEQFF
TGTGCCATCAGTGATGTGCGGGAGTTTATCAATGAGCAGTTCTTC
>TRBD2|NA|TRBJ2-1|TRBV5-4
CASSLDGLAVFNEQFF
TGTGCCAGCAGCTTGGACGGACTAGCGGTTTTCAATGAGCAGTTCTTC
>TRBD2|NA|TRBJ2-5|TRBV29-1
CSVVEGTRGEQYF
TGCAGCGTTGTTGAGGGGACCCGGGGGGAGCAGTACTTC
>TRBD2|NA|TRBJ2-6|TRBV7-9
CASSSRRAGGLFGANVLTF
TGTGCCAGCAGCTCCAGGAGGGCGGGAGGACTTTTTGGGGCCAACGTCCTGACTTTC
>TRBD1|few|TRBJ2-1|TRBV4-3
CASSQTGGRFHEQFF
TGCGCCAGCAGCCAGACAGGGGGCCGCTTTCATGAGCAGTTCTTC
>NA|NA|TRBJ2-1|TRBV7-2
CASSLAGHNEQFF
TGTGCCAGCAGCTTAGCTGGACACAATGAGCAGTTCTTC
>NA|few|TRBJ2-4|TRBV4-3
CASSQGAAVRNGIQYF
TGCGCCAGCAGCCAGGGGGCAGCGGTACGAAATGGCATTCAGTACTTC
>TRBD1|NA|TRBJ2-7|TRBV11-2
CASLDRAHEQYF
TGTGCCAGCCTTGACAGGGCCCACGAGCAGTACTTC
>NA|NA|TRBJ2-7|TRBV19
CASRLTESSYEQYF
TGTGCCAGTAGACTGACAGAGAGCTCCTACGAGCAGTACTTC
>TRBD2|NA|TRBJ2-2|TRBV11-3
CASSLERREGNTGELFF
TGTGCCAGCAGCTTAGAACGGCGGGAGGGGAACACCGGGGAGCTGTTTTTT
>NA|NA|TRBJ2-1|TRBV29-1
CSVERGGAIF
TGCAGCGTTGAAAGGGGGGGGGCAATCTTC
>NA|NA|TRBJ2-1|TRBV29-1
CSVGPGSYNEQFF
TGCAGCGTTGGGCCGGGTTCCTACAATGAGCAGTTCTTC
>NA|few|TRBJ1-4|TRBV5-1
CASSPPGEEKLFF
TGCGCCAGCAGCCCCCCAGGGGAGGAAAAACTGTTTTTT
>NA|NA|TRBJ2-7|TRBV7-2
CASSTRMVTYEQYF
TGTGCCAGCAGCACCAGGATGGTTACCTACGAGCAGTACTTC
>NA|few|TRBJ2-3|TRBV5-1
CASSLSGPKDTQYF
TGCGCCAGCAGCTTATCGGGTCCAAAGGATACGCAGTATTTT
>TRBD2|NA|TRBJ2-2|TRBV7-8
CASSLGLAGPPNTGELFF
TGTGCCAGCAGCTTAGGGCTAGCGGGGCCCCCGAACACCGGGGAGCTGTTTTTT
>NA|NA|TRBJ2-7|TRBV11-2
CASSGTQGIRYEQYF
TGTGCCAGCAGCGGTACACAGGGTATCCGGTACGAGCAGTACTTC
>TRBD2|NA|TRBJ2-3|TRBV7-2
CASRRRGGGAVDTQYF
TGTGCCAGCAGGCGTAGGGGCGGGGGGGCCGTGGATACGCAGTATTTT
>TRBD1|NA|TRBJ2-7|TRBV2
CASSMGQGTYEQYF
TGTGCCAGCAGTATGGGACAGGGGACCTACGAGCAGTACTTC
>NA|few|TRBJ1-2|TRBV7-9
CASSLWQGYGYTF
TGTGCCAGCAGCTTATGGCAGGGCTATGGCTACACCTTC
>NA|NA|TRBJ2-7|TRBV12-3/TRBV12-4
CASSLGDGGAEQYF
TGTGCCAGCAGTTTGGGCGATGGGGGGGCCGAGCAGTACTTC
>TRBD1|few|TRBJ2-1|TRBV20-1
CSAKLGQRSYSSYNEQFF
TGCAGTGCTAAGTTGGGACAGAGAAGCTATAGCTCCTACAATGAGCAGTTCTTC
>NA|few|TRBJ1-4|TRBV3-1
CASSQGTEKLFF
TGTGCCAGCAGCCAAGGGACAGAAAAACTGTTTTTT
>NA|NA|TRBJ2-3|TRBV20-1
CSASSKGLDTQYF
TGCAGTGCTAGTTCTAAGGGACTAGATACGCAGTATTTT
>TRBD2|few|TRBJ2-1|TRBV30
CAWNSIAGPNEQFF
TGTGCCTGGAATTCAATAGCGGGACCTAATGAGCAGTTCTTC
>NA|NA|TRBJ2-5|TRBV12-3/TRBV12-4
CASSFYLVETQYF
TGTGCCAGCAGTTTTTACCTGGTAGAGACCCAGTACTTC
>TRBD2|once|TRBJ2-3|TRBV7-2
CASSLVSTSRNTDTQYF
TGTGCCAGCAGCTTAGTCTCGACTAGCCGGAACACAGATACGCAGTATTTT
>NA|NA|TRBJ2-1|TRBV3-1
CASSQAVKGHNEQFF
TGTGCCAGCAGCCAAGCGGTAAAGGGGCACAATGAGCAGTTCTTC